One sample yielded the 22 T cell receptor beta chains listed below, sequenced in a study of neoadjuvant anti-PD-1 for oral cavity cancer. Regarding time point: after neoadjuvant nivolumab, at surgical resection. Profiled with immunoSEQ multiplex PCR; TCRdb holds only in-frame clones, not every one. The sample yields 30,000 or so clones, almost 80% seen once. The sequencing used PBMCs, collected after nivolumab (anti-PD-1) treatment. These TCRs come from a person aged 35-80 years with oral cavity squamous cell carcinoma.

The J gene is TRBJ1-1, the V gene TRBV7-9, with D uncertain. The CDR3 is made up of 12 amino acids. Germline CDR1 SEHNR, CDR2 FQNEAQ (reference sequence). The ends were cut back, 2 bases at V and 8 bases at J, with 9 bases in the middle. The CDR3 nucleotides read TGTGCCAGCAGCTTACCCCCGGGGGAAGCTTTCTTT. Translated, it gives CASSLPPGEAFF.

V usage is TRBV15 and J usage is TRBJ2-1; TRBD2 agrees at 13 bases. The germline V gene has CDR1 LNHNV and CDR2 YYDKDF (reference sequence). CDR3 length equals 16 residues. V lost 2 bases and J lost 12; bases outside the gene matches: 10. The CDR3 region has the DNA TGTGCCACCAGCAGAATCGGACTAGCGGGGGCCTCATGGCAGTTCTTC. Encoded protein: CATSRIGLAGASWQFF.

This sequence joins TRBV11-3 and TRBJ1-6, with D unclear. Germline V gene lookup returns CDR1 SGHNT and CDR2 YENEEA. The V gene lost 0 bases and the J gene lost 9 bases, with 6 bases spanning the gap. CDR3 length: 13 residues. CDR3 in amino acids: CASSLDVTSPLHF. The DNA for the CDR3 is TGTGCCAGCAGCTTAGACGTCACTTCACCCCTCCACTTT.

The rearrangement joins TRBV6-5 to TRBJ1-2, with TRBD1 matching over 9 bases. V was clipped by 10 bases and J by 7 bases; unmatched bases: 4. The germline V gene has CDR1 MNHEY and CDR2 SVGAGI. The CDR3 runs 11 residues. The CDR3 loop reads CATGQGIGYTF. The CDR3 DNA sequence: TGTGCCACCGGACAGGGGATTGGCTACACCTTC.

The CDR3 nucleotides read TGTGCCAGCAGCTTAAGCTGGGGGGTAAACAATGAGCAGTTCTTC. The encoded protein is CASSLSWGVNNEQFF. This chain uses TRBV7-2 with TRBJ2-1, with a weak D call TRBD2 (6 bases). V was trimmed by 2 bases and J by 5 bases, leaving 13 bases between them. Per germline, CDR1 SGHTA and CDR2 FQGNSA. This CDR3 spans 15 amino acids.

This clone has just a few counts. The CDR3 is CASSVPENTEAFF. The CDR3 bases are TGTGCCAGCAGCGTTCCAGAGAACACTGAAGCTTTCTTT. The chain is built from TRBV7-9 and TRBJ1-1, with unresolved D. Trimming left V 5 bases short and J 1 base short, with 8 bases between. The CDR3 has 13 amino acids. Germline loops: CDR1 SEHNR, CDR2 FQNEAQ (reference sequence). Complete variable domain (other parts from reference TRBV7-9 and TRBJ1-1): DTGVSQNPRHKITKRGQNVTFRCDPISEHNRLYWYRQTLGQGPEFLTYFQNEAQLEKSRLLSDRFSAERPKGSFSTLEIQRTEQGDSAMYLCASSVPENTEAFFGQGTRLTVV.

This sequence joins TRBV29-1 and TRBJ1-2; 9 positions agree with TRBD1. Trimming removed 8 bases from V and 4 bases from J; junction bases left unmatched: 17. Per the germline V gene, CDR1 is SQVTM and CDR2 is ANQGSEA. This CDR3 is 16 amino acids long. The CDR3 is CSSTGTGPLGGYGYTF. CDR3 nucleotides: TGCAGCTCAACCGGGACAGGGCCCCTCGGGGGCTATGGCTACACCTTC.

V and J are TRBV4-2 and TRBJ2-3, with 8 bases lining up with TRBD2. Looked up from germline, CDR1 is LGHNA and CDR2 is YNFKEQ. Trimming cost V 0 bases and J 2 bases; bases outside gene matches: 7. The CDR3 length is 17 residues. The chain's CDR3 is CASSQEVTAGDTDTQYF. For the CDR3, the DNA is TGTGCCAGCAGCCAAGAAGTAACAGCGGGGGACACAGATACGCAGTATTTT.

The genes are TRBV2 and TRBJ1-2; a weak D match, TRBD1 (6 bases). Germline V lookup: CDR1 SNHLY, CDR2 FYNNEI. CDR3 size: 15 residues. The V end was cut by 6 bases, the J end by 6 bases, with 20 bases between. This chain's CDR3 is CASRAGLGGAHGYTF. CDR3 in DNA: TGTGCCAGCAGGGCCGGGTTGGGGGGCGCGCATGGCTACACCTTC.

The chain combines TRBV18 with TRBJ1-3; D not certain. Trimming took 2 bases from V and 1 from J, leaving 6 bases between them. Germline V gene data show CDR1 as KGHSH and CDR2 as LQKENI. This CDR3 has 14 amino acids. CDR3 DNA sequence: TGTGCCAGCTCACCAGAATTATCTGGAAACACCATATATTTT. Its translation is CASSPELSGNTIYF.

The rearrangement uses TRBV6-4 and TRBJ2-2; 7 bases align to TRBD1. V lost 3 bases to trimming and J lost 8 bases; unmatched junction nucleotides: 18. The CDR3 length is 18 residues. The germline gives CDR1 MRHNA, CDR2 SNTAGT. CDR3 sequence: CASSDSTTGKGASGELFF. In DNA form, the CDR3 reads TGTGCCAGCAGTGATAGTACAACCGGCAAGGGGGCTTCAGGGGAGCTGTTTTTT.

The genes are TRBV28 and TRBJ1-1; D gene unclear. The CDR3 has 13 residues. Germline V gene sequence: CDR1 MDHEN, CDR2 SYDVKM. V was cut by 7 bases and J by 3 bases, with 12 bases left in between. The CDR3 nucleotides are TGTGCCAGCAAGGCCAACCTCTACACTGAAGCTTTCTTT. Translating gives CASKANLYTEAFF.

This clone came up a few times. The chain links TRBV5-8 to TRBJ1-5, with D perhaps matching TRBD1 (5 bases). The V end lost 3 bases, the J end lost 4 bases, and 11 bases lay between the germline ends. This CDR3 has 14 amino acids. CDR1 is SGHTS, CDR2 YDEGEE, per germline. This CDR3 is CASSSGTQNQPQHF. DNA for the CDR3: TGTGCCAGCAGCTCCGGGACCCAAAATCAGCCCCAGCATTTT.

This sequence joins TRBV10-3 and TRBJ2-1; the match to TRBD1 covers 9 bases. The CDR3 spans 14 residues. The ends lost 7 bases at V and 6 bases at J; junction bases unmatched: 7. CDR1 and CDR2 from the germline V gene are ENHRY and SYGVKD. This CDR3 is CAITPGQGGNEQFF. CDR3 DNA sequence: TGTGCCATCACTCCGGGACAGGGTGGCAATGAGCAGTTCTTC.

This clone came up a few times. This chain uses TRBV7-2 with TRBJ2-7, with D unresolved. CDR3 size: 12 residues. Germline V gene sequence: CDR1 SGHTA, CDR2 FQGNSA. The V end lost 5 bases, the J end lost 4 bases, and 9 bases lay between the germline ends. CDR3 DNA sequence: TGTGCCAGCAGCCAATTAGTTTACGAGCAGTACTTC. Its protein is CASSQLVYEQYF.

The chain is built from TRBV28 and TRBJ1-3; no firm D call. CDR1 is MDHEN and CDR2 is SYDVKM in the germline V gene. This CDR3 region has 14 residues. V lost 7 bases and J 0 bases, leaving 10 bases between the germline ends. CDR3 sequence reads: CASTTISSGNTIYF. In nucleotides, the CDR3 is TGTGCCAGCACCACCATAAGCTCTGGAAACACCATATATTTT.

The V gene is TRBV19, the J gene TRBJ2-7; tentative D call: TRBD1 (6 bases). There are 15 residues in the CDR3. Trimming took off 1 base at V and 0 bases at J, with 10 bases between the two ends. CDR1 LNHDA and CDR2 SQIVND come from the germline V gene (reference sequence). In DNA, the CDR3 is TGTGCCAGTAGTATAGTCCCGGACAGCTCCTACGAGCAGTACTTC. It encodes CASSIVPDSSYEQYF.

This clone has more than one count but fewer than ten. The rearrangement joins TRBV27 to TRBJ1-2; D is uncertain. Germline V CDR1 and CDR2: MNHEY, SMNVEV (reference sequence). The V end lost 6 bases, the J end lost 4 bases, and 18 bases lay between the germline ends. The CDR3 spans 15 residues. The CDR3 spells CASSQRVGFGYGYTF. Written as DNA, the CDR3 is TGTGCCAGCAGCCAACGTGTTGGGTTCGGCTATGGCTACACCTTC.

This chain connects TRBV15 to TRBJ1-1, with 7 bases aligning to TRBD1. The V and J ends lost 1 base and 9 bases, in that order; junction bases with no gene match: 8. CDR3 length equals 14 residues. Germline V gives CDR1 LNHNV, CDR2 YYDKDF (reference sequence). This chain's CDR3 is CATSRAGQEGKAFF. DNA for the CDR3: TGTGCCACCAGCAGAGCTGGACAGGAAGGGAAAGCTTTCTTT.

The chain recombines TRBV6-6 with TRBJ2-7; tentative D call: TRBD1 (5 bases). CDR1 and CDR2 from the germline V gene are MNHNY and SVGAGI (reference sequence). V was shortened by 0 bases and J by 12 bases, with 15 bases between the two germline ends. The CDR3 length is 13 residues. CDR3 bases: TGTGCCAGCAGTTACTCGGGGCAGCCTAAGATGTACTTC. Its translation is CASSYSGQPKMYF.

The V call is TRBV6-6, the J call TRBJ1-3; no firm D call. Looked up from germline, CDR1 is MNHNY and CDR2 is SVGAGI (reference sequence). Between the trimmed V and J ends, which lost 0 bases and 3 bases, there was a span of 3 bases. The CDR3 covers 13 residues. The CDR3 is CASSYSSGNTIYF. The CDR3 DNA reads as TGTGCCAGCAGTTACTCGAGTGGAAACACCATATATTTT.

V gene TRBV7-8 combines with J gene TRBJ1-4, with TRBD1 as a possible D gene (6 bases). The V end was cut by 5 bases, the J end by 6 bases, with 19 bases between. Germline V gene lookup returns CDR1 SGHVS and CDR2 FQNEAQ. This CDR3 contains 16 residues. The CDR3 coding sequence is TGTGCCAGCAGCCGCACTACAGGGTTACGGGATGAAAAACTGTTTTTT. Amino acids: CASSRTTGLRDEKLFF. Supplemented by reference TRBV7-8 and TRBJ1-4, the full variable domain reads GAGVSQSPRYKVAKRGQDVALRCDPISGHVSLFWYQQALGQGPEFLTYFQNEAQLDKSGLPSDRFFAERPEGSVSTLKIQRTQQEDSAVYLCASSRTTGLRDEKLFFGSGTQLSVL.